What follows is one T cell receptor beta chain and its context. Antigen unknown. This sample is part of a study of T cell responses to AZD1222 COVID-19 vaccine. General study points: The donor cohort was predominantly white British with a female majority, and clonal diversity may have been underestimated. In the spike-specific TCR repertoire, nearly half reportedly target unmutated variant regions. Seropositivity was recorded at baseline in only a handful of AZD1222 recipients.

Clones were read by immunoSEQ multiplex PCR, and TCRdb kept only the in-frame ones, dropping some. The sample carries about 110,000 clones, about 90% recorded once. The V and J ends lost 4 bases and 9 bases, in that order; junction bases with no gene match: 14. From germline, CDR1 is SGHTA and CDR2 FQGTGA. This CDR3 region has 16 residues. The starting material was peripheral blood, obtained 28 days after the second AZD1222 dose. This receptor was identified in an adult who received the AZD1222 COVID-19 vaccine. The chain links TRBV7-3 to TRBJ2-1; 8 nucleotides match TRBD2. The CDR3 sequence is CASSSLESGSLSEQFF. The CDR3 bases are TGTGCCAGCAGCTCCCTTGAGAGCGGGAGCCTCAGTGAGCAGTTCTTC.